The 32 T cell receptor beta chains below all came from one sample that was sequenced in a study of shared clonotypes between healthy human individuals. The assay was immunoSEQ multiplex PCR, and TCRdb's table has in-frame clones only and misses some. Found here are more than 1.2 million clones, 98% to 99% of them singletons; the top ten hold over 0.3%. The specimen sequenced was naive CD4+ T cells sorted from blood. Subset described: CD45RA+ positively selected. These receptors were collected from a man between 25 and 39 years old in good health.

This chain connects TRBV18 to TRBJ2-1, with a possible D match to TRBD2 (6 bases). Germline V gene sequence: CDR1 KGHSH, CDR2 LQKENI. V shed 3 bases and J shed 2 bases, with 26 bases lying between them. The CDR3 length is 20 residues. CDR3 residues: CASSPLLRDDPITTYNEQFF. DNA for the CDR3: TGTGCCAGCTCACCTCTACTGCGGGACGACCCTATAACTACCTACAATGAGCAGTTCTTC.

The CDR3 is CASRGGRGVNETQYF. The CDR3 DNA is TGTGCCAGTCGGGGGGGCCGAGGAGTTAATGAGACCCAGTACTTC. This rearrangement joins TRBV7-9 to TRBJ2-5, with 8 bases matching TRBD2. This CDR3 comprises 15 residues. The V segment lost 9 bases and the J segment 5 bases; nucleotides outside the gene matches: 14. Germline V gene lookup returns CDR1 SEHNR and CDR2 FQNEAQ (reference sequence). The entire variable domain, with the rest obtained from reference TRBV7-9 and TRBJ2-5, is as follows: DTGVSQNPRHKITKRGQNVTFRCDPISEHNRLYWYRQTLGQGPEFLTYFQNEAQLEKSRLLSDRFSAERPKGSFSTLEIQRTEQGDSAMYLCASRGGRGVNETQYFGPGTRLLVL.

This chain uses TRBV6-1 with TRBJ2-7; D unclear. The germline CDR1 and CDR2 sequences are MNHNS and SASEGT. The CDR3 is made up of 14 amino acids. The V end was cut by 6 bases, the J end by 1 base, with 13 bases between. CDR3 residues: CASSHTTSSYEQYF. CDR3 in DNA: TGTGCCAGCAGCCATACAACGTCTTCCTACGAGCAGTACTTC.

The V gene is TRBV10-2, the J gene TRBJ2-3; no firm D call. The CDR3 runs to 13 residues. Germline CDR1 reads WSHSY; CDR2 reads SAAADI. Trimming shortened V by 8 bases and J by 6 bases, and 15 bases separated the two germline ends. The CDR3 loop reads CASSVGTQDTQYF. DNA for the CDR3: TGCGCCAGCTCCGTAGGAACCCAGGATACGCAGTATTTT.

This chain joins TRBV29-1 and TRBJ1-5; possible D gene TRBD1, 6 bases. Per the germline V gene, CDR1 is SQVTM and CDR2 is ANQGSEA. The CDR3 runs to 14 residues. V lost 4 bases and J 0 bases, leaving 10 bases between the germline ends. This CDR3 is CSVGIGGSNQPQHF. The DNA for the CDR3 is TGCAGCGTTGGGATAGGGGGTAGCAATCAGCCCCAGCATTTT.

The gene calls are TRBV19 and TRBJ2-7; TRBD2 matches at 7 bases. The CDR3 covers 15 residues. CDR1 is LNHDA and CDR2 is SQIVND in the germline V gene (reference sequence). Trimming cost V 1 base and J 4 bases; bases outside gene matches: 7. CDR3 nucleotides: TGTGCCAGTAGTATAGGTGGCGGGAGACGGTACGAGCAGTACTTC. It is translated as CASSIGGGRRYEQYF.

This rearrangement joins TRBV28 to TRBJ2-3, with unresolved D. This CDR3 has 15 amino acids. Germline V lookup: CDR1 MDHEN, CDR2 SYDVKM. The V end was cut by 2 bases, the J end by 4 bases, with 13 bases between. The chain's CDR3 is CASSLPVAGPDTQYF. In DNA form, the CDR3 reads TGTGCCAGCAGTTTACCCGTGGCCGGGCCAGATACGCAGTATTTT.

The CDR3 region has the DNA TGTGCCAGCAGTCCGACAGGCTGGTCCTACGAGCAGTACTTC. Its translation: CASSPTGWSYEQYF. The chain is built from TRBV28 and TRBJ2-7; possibly TRBD1 for D (6 bases). V was pared by 5 bases and J by 1 base, with 12 bases between. The CDR3 sequence is 14 residues long. Germline assignment: CDR1 MDHEN and CDR2 SYDVKM.

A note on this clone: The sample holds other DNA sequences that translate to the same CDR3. CDR3 in DNA: TGTGCCAGCAGCTTAGGACAGCTAAACACTGAAGCTTTCTTT. Residues: CASSLGQLNTEAFF. The chain combines TRBV7-6 with TRBJ1-1; possibly TRBD1 for D (5 bases). Germline loops: CDR1 SGHVS, CDR2 FNYEAQ. CDR3 size: 14 residues. Trimming shortened V by 1 base and J by 2 bases, and 8 bases separated the two germline ends.

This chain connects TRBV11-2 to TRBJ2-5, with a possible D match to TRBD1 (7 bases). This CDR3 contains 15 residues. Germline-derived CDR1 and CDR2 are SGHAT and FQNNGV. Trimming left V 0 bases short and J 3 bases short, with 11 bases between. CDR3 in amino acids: CASSLDARGEETQYF. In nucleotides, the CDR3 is TGTGCCAGCAGCTTAGACGCCAGGGGGGAAGAGACCCAGTACTTC.

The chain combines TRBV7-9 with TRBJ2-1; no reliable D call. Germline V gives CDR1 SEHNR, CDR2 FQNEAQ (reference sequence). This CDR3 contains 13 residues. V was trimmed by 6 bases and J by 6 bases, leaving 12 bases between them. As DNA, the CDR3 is TGTGCCAGCAGTTCAACCCAGAGCAATGAGCAGTTCTTC. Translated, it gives CASSSTQSNEQFF.

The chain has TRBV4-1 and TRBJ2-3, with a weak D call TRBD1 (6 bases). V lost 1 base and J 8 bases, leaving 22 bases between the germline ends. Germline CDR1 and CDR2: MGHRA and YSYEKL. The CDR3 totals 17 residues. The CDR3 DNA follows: TGCGCCAGCAGCCAAGTACCCGGGACAACGCCTCACGGTACGCAGTATTTT. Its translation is CASSQVPGTTPHGTQYF.

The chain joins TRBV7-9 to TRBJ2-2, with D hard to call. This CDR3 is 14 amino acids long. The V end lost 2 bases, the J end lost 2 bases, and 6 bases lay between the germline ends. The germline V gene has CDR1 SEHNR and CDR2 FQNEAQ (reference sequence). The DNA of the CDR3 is TGTGCCAGCAGCTTACGGGCCAACACCGGGGAGCTGTTTTTT. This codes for CASSLRANTGELFF.

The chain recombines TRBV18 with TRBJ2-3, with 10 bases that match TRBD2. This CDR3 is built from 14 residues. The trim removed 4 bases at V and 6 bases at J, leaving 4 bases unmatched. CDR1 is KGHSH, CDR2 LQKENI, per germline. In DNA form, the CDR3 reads TGTGCCAGCTCACTGCTAGCGGGAGCGGATACGCAGTATTTT. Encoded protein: CASSLLAGADTQYF. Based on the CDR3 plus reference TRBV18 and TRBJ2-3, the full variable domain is NAGVMQNPRHLVRRRGQEARLRCSPMKGHSHVYWYRQLPEEGLKFMVYLQKENIIDESGMPKERFSAEFPKEGPSILRIQQVVRGDSAAYFCASSLLAGADTQYFGPGTRLTVL.

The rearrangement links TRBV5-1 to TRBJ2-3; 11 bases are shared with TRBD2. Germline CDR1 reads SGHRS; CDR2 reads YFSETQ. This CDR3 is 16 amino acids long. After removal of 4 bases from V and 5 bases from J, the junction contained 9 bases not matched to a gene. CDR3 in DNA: TGCGCCAGCAGCGAACTAGCGGGAGAGTCTGGAGATACGCAGTATTTT. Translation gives CASSELAGESGDTQYF. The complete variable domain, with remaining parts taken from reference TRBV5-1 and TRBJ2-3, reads KAGVTQTPRYLIKTRGQQVTLSCSPISGHRSVSWYQQTPGQGLQFLFEYFSETQRNKGNFPGRFSGRQFSNSRSEMNVSTLELGDSALYLCASSELAGESGDTQYFGPGTRLTVL.

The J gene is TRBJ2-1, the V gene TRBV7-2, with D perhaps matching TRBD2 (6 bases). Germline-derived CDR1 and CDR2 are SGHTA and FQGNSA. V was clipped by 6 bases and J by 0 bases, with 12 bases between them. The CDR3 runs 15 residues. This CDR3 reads CASSRSGVSYNEQFF. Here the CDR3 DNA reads TGTGCCAGCAGTCGCTCGGGAGTCTCCTACAATGAGCAGTTCTTC.

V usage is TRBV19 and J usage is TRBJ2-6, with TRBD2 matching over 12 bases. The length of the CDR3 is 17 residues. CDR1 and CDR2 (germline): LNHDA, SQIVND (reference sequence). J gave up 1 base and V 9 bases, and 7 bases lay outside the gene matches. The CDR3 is CASDGLAGGSGANVLTF. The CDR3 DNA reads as TGTGCCAGCGACGGGCTAGCGGGAGGGTCTGGGGCCAACGTCCTGACTTTC.

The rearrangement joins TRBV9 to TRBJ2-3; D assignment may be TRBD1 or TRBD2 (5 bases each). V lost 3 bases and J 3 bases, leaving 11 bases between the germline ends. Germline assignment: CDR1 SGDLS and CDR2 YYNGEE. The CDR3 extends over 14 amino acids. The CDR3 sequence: CASSGAWGTDTQYF. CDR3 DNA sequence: TGTGCCAGCAGCGGAGCTTGGGGGACAGATACGCAGTATTTT.

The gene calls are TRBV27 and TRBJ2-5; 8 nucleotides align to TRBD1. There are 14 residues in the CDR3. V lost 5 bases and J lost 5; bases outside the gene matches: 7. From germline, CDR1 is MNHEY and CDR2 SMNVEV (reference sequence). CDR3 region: CASSGVGQGETQYF. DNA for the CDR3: TGTGCCAGCAGTGGAGTCGGACAGGGTGAGACCCAGTACTTC.

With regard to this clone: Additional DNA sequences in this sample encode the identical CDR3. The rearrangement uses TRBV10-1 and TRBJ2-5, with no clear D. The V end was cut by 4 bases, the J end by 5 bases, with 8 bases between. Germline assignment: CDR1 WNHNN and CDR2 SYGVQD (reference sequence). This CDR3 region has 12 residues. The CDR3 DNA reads TGCGCCAGCAGTGCCGGTCAGGAGACCCAGTACTTC. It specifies CASSAGQETQYF.

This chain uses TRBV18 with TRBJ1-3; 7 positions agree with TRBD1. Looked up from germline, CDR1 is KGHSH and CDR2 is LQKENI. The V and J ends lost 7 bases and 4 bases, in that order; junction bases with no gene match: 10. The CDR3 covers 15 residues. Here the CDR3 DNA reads TGTGCCAGCTTCCGATACCGGGACAGCGGAAACACCATATATTTT. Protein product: CASFRYRDSGNTIYF. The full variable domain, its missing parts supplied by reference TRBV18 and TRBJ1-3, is NAGVMQNPRHLVRRRGQEARLRCSPMKGHSHVYWYRQLPEEGLKFMVYLQKENIIDESGMPKERFSAEFPKEGPSILRIQQVVRGDSAAYFCASFRYRDSGNTIYFGEGSWLTVV.

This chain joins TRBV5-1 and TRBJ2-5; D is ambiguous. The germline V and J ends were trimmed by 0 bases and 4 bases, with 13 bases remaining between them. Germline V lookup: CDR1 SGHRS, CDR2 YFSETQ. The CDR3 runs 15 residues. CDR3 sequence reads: CASSLGIAVPETQYF. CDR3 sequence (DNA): TGCGCCAGCAGCTTGGGGATTGCGGTCCCAGAGACCCAGTACTTC.

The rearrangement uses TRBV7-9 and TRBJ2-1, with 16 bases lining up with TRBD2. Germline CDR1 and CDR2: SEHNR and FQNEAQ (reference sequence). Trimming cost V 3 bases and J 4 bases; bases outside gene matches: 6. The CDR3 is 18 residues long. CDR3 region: CASSLGLAGGPWYNEQFF. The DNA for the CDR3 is TGTGCCAGCAGCTTGGGACTAGCGGGAGGGCCTTGGTACAATGAGCAGTTCTTC. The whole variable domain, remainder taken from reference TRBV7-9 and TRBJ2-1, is DTGVSQNPRHKITKRGQNVTFRCDPISEHNRLYWYRQTLGQGPEFLTYFQNEAQLEKSRLLSDRFSAERPKGSFSTLEIQRTEQGDSAMYLCASSLGLAGGPWYNEQFFGPGTRLTVL.

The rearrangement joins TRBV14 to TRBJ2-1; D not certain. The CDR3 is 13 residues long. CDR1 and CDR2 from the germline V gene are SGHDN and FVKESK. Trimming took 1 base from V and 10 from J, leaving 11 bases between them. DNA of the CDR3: TGTGCCAGCAGCCAAGGCCGCGAGACCGAGCAGTTCTTC. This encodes CASSQGRETEQFF.

The CDR3 region has the DNA TGTGCCAGCTTTAACTCCTACGAGCAGTACTTC. Translation gives CASFNSYEQYF. V gene TRBV27 combines with J gene TRBJ2-7; D unclear. V was cut by 8 bases and J by 0 bases, with 5 bases left in between. CDR1 MNHEY and CDR2 SMNVEV come from the germline V gene (reference sequence). This CDR3 comprises 11 residues.

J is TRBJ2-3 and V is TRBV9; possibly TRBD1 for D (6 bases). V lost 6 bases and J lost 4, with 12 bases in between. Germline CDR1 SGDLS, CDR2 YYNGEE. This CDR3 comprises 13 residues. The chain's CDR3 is CASTGQWADTQYF. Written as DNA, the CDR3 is TGTGCCAGCACCGGACAGTGGGCAGATACGCAGTATTTT.

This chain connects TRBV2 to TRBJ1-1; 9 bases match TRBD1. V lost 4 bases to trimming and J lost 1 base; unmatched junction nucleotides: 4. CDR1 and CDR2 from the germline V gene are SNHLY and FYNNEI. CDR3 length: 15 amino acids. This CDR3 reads CASSAQGAGNTEAFF. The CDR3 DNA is TGTGCCAGCAGTGCACAGGGGGCTGGGAACACTGAAGCTTTCTTT.

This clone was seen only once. The DNA for the CDR3 is TGTGCCAGCAGGCTGGACAGTTTGGCCTACGAGCAGTACTTC. Residues: CASRLDSLAYEQYF. The chain has TRBV6-6 and TRBJ2-7, with a possible D match to TRBD1 (6 bases). The CDR3 extends over 14 amino acids. From germline, CDR1 is MNHNY and CDR2 SVGAGI (reference sequence). Trimming removed 6 bases at V and 2 bases at J, with 14 bases between.

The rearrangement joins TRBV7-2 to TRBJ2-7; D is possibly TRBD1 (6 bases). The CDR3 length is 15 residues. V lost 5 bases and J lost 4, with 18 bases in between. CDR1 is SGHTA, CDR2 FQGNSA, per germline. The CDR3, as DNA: TGTGCCAGCAGCAGTCGGGCAGGGGAGCGGTACGAGCAGTACTTC. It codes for CASSSRAGERYEQYF.

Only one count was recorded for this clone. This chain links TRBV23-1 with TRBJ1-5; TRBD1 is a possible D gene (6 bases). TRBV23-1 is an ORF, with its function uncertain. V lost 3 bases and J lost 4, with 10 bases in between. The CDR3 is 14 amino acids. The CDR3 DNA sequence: TGCGCCAGCAGTCATCCGGGGGCTAATCAGCCCCAGCATTTT. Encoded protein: CASSHPGANQPQHF.

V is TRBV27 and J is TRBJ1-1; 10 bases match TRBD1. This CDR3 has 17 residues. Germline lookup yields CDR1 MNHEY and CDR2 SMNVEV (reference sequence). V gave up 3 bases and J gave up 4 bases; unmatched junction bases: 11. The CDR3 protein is CASSLRRTGGKSTEAFF. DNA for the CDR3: TGTGCCAGCAGTTTGCGGAGGACAGGGGGAAAGAGCACTGAAGCTTTCTTT.

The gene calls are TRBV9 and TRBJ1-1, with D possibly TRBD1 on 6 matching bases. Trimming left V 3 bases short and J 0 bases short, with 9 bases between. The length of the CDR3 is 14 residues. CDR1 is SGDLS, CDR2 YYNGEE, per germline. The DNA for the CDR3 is TGTGCCAGCAGCGAACAGGGAATGAACACTGAAGCTTTCTTT. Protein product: CASSEQGMNTEAFF. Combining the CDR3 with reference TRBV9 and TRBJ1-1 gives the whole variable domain DSGVTQTPKHLITATGQRVTLRCSPRSGDLSVYWYQQSLDQGLQFLIQYYNGEERAKGNILERFSAQQFPDLHSELNLSSLELGDSALYFCASSEQGMNTEAFFGQGTRLTVV.